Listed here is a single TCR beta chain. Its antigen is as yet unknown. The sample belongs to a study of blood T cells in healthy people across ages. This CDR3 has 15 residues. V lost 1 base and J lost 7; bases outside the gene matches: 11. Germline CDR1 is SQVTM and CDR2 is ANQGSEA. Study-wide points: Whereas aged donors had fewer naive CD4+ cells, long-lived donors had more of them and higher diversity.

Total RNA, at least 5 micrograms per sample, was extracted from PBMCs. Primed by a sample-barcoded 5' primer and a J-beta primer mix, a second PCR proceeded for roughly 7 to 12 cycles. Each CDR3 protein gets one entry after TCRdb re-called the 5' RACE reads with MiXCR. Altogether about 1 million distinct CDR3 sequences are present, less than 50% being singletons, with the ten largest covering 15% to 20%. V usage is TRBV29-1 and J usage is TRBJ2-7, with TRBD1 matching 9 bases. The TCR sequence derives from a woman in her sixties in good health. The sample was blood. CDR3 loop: CSVEGRQGGPKEQYF. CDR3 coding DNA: TGCAGCGTTGAAGGGAGACAGGGGGGCCCGAAGGAGCAGTACTTC.